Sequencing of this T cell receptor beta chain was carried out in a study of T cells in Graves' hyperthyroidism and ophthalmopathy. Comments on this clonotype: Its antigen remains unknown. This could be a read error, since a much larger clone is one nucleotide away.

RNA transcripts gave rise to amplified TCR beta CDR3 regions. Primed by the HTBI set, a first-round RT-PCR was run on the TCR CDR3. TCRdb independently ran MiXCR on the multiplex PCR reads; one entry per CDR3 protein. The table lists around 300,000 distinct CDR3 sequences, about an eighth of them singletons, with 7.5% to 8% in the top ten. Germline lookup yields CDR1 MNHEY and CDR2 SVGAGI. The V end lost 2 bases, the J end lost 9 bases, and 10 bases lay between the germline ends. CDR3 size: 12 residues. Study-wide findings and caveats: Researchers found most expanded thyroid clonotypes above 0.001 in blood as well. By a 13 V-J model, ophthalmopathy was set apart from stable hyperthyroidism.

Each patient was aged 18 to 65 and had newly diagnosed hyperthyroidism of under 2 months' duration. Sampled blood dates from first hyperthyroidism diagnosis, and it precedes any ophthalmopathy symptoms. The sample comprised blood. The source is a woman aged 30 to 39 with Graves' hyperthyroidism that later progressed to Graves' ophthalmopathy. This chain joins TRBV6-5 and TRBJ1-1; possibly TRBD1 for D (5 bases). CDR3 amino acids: CASSYPQGQAFF. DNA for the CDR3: TGTGCCAGCAGTTACCCGCAGGGACAAGCTTTCTTT.